This entry lists 22 T cell receptor beta chains sequenced from one sample in a study of T cell responses to AZD1222 COVID-19 vaccine. Libraries were prepared by immunoSEQ multiplex PCR; TCRdb keeps only in-frame clonotypes and omits some of them. The top ten clones hold around 5% of a sample with approximately 130,000 clones, approximately 91% of them seen once. The sample consisted of peripheral blood, taken 28 days after the second AZD1222 dose. Source of these receptors: an adult who received the AZD1222 COVID-19 vaccine.

This chain uses TRBV5-5 with TRBJ1-2; D not resolved. Trimming removed 2 bases from V and 0 bases from J, with 8 bases in between. This CDR3 has 14 amino acids. In germline, CDR1 is SGHKS, CDR2 YYEKEE (reference sequence). The CDR3 region is CASSLTGSNYGYTF. The CDR3, as DNA: TGTGCCAGCAGCTTAACGGGCTCTAACTATGGCTACACCTTC.

The chain uses TRBV19 and TRBJ1-5, with 9 nucleotides matching TRBD1. Germline trimming cut 0 bases from V and 3 bases from J; bases unmatched to any gene: 9. There are 18 residues in the CDR3. Germline V CDR1 and CDR2: LNHDA, SQIVND (reference sequence). The CDR3 loop is CASSIDLTGGLTNQPQHF. For the CDR3, the DNA is TGTGCCAGTAGTATAGATCTGACAGGGGGGTTAACCAATCAGCCCCAGCATTTT.

J is TRBJ1-2 and V is TRBV15; D not certain. The V end was cut by 1 base, the J end by 0 bases, with 18 bases between. CDR1 and CDR2 from the germline V gene are LNHNV and YYDKDF (reference sequence). This CDR3 region has 18 residues. CDR3 in amino acids: CATSRVPSSGVANYGYTF. Here the CDR3 DNA reads TGTGCCACCAGCAGAGTTCCGTCATCGGGCGTAGCTAACTATGGCTACACCTTC.

The J gene is TRBJ2-7, the V gene TRBV7-2, with D maybe TRBD2 (6 bases). Trimming stripped 5 bases from V and 10 bases from J, with 24 bases between. This CDR3 contains 15 residues. Germline CDR1 and CDR2: SGHTA and FQGNSA. The CDR3 bases are TGTGCCAGCAGCCTTGGGAGGATCAGGAACAATGAACAGTACTTC. Protein product: CASSLGRIRNNEQYF.

This sequence joins TRBV7-9 and TRBJ2-1, with 7 bases identical to TRBD2. Germline V CDR1 and CDR2: SEHNR, FQNEAQ (reference sequence). J was trimmed by 5 bases and V by 6 bases; bases with no gene match: 10. CDR3 length: 15 amino acids. The CDR3 is CASSDPRGSNNEQFF. The CDR3 bases are TGTGCCAGCAGTGACCCCCGCGGGAGTAACAATGAGCAGTTCTTC.

The chain employs TRBV28 and TRBJ1-5, with 8 bases that match TRBD1. Per germline, CDR1 MDHEN and CDR2 SYDVKM. The CDR3 length is 15 residues. Trimming at V came to 7 bases and at J to 7 bases, leaving 12 bases not matched to a gene. The CDR3 here is CASTLGGGDRQPQHF. The DNA for the CDR3 is TGTGCCAGCACCCTGGGTGGGGGGGACAGGCAGCCCCAGCATTTT. Drawing the rest from reference TRBV28 and TRBJ1-5, the complete variable domain is DVKVTQSSRYLVKRTGEKVFLECVQDMDHENMFWYRQDPGLGLRLIYFSYDVKMKEKGDIPEGYSVSREKKERFSLILESASTNQTSMYLCASTLGGGDRQPQHFGDGTRLSIL.

The chain recombines TRBV2 with TRBJ1-3; TRBD1 is a possible D gene (5 bases). This CDR3 is built from 17 residues. In germline, CDR1 is SNHLY, CDR2 FYNNEI. Trimming took 3 bases from V and 1 from J, leaving 16 bases between them. The CDR3 coding sequence is TGTGCCAGCAGTGACGAGGGACGGTTCTCGTCTGGAAACACCATATATTTT. It is translated as CASSDEGRFSSGNTIYF.

V usage is TRBV6-5 and J usage is TRBJ2-7, with D hard to call. The CDR3 has 15 residues. CDR1 MNHEY and CDR2 SVGAGI come from the germline V gene. V was cut by 2 bases and J by 3 bases, with 14 bases left in between. CDR3 sequence: CASSYQPQANYEQYF. CDR3 DNA sequence: TGTGCCAGCAGTTACCAGCCCCAGGCAAACTACGAGCAGTACTTC.

This clone was detected only once. The chain has TRBV4-1 and TRBJ2-3; D unresolved. The CDR3 covers 14 residues. V gave up 4 bases and J gave up 9 bases, with 17 bases separating them. From germline, CDR1 is MGHRA and CDR2 YSYEKL. CDR3: CASSPRIRTETQYF. DNA of the CDR3: TGCGCCAGCAGCCCCCGGATCCGGACCGAAACGCAGTATTTT.

The sample holds one count of this clone. The chain joins TRBV29-1 to TRBJ2-3; D is uncertain. The CDR3 length is 14 residues. V gave up 4 bases and J gave up 2 bases, with 13 bases separating them. CDR1 and CDR2 from the germline V gene are SQVTM and ANQGSEA. In DNA, the CDR3 is TGCAGCGTTGCCGTCGTGGAGCTCACAGATACGCAGTATTTT. It yields the protein CSVAVVELTDTQYF.

V and J are TRBV7-6 and TRBJ1-1; D not certain. Germline assignment: CDR1 SGHVS and CDR2 FNYEAQ. The CDR3 runs to 14 residues. Trimming pared 3 bases from V and 0 bases from J, leaving 8 bases between. CDR3 region: CASSLTGMNTEAFF. CDR3 in DNA: TGTGCCAGCAGCTTGACGGGCATGAACACTGAAGCTTTCTTT.

This chain links TRBV6-5 with TRBJ1-1, with D hard to call. The CDR3 loop spans 13 amino acids. Germline V gene sequence: CDR1 MNHEY, CDR2 SVGAGI. Trimming took 8 bases from V and 2 from J, leaving 12 bases between them. CDR3 loop: CASEQRVNTEAFF. CDR3 nucleotides: TGTGCCAGCGAACAGAGGGTTAACACTGAAGCTTTCTTT.

The chain couples TRBV5-1 to TRBJ1-4; 8 positions match TRBD1. The CDR3 runs to 17 residues. CDR1 SGHRS and CDR2 YFSETQ come from the germline V gene. Trimming cost V 3 bases and J 10 bases; bases outside gene matches: 17. This CDR3 reads CASSSILLTGTGGKLFF. In nucleotides, the CDR3 is TGCGCCAGCAGCTCGATCCTTCTTACCGGGACAGGAGGAAAACTGTTTTTT.

This clone came up a few times. This sequence joins TRBV13 and TRBJ1-4; 9 nucleotides agree with TRBD1. Trimming at V came to 4 bases and at J to 3 bases, leaving 3 bases not matched to a gene. This CDR3 region has 15 residues. The germline V gene encodes CDR1 PRHDT and CDR2 FYEKMQ (reference sequence). The DNA for the CDR3 is TGTGCCAGCAGCTCGCGGGACAGGGCTAATGAAAAACTGTTTTTT. Protein sequence: CASSSRDRANEKLFF.

The genes are TRBV7-2 and TRBJ2-5, with D maybe TRBD1 (7 bases). Germline CDR1 and CDR2: SGHTA and FQGNSA. The CDR3 length is 14 residues. Deletions cut 6 bases from V and 1 base from J, with 12 bases between. CDR3 nucleotides: TGTGCCAGCAGTTACAGGGGACTCCAAGAGACCCAGTACTTC. Its translation: CASSYRGLQETQYF.

The chain uses TRBV10-3 and TRBJ2-1; D is ambiguous. V gave up 8 bases and J gave up 0 bases, with 11 bases separating them. This CDR3 contains 14 residues. The V gene's germline CDR1 is ENHRY and CDR2 SYGVKD. CDR3 sequence reads: CAIGTPSSYNEQFF. In nucleotides, the CDR3 is TGTGCCATCGGTACCCCGAGCTCCTACAATGAGCAGTTCTTC.

In its sample, this clone was seen once. The J gene is TRBJ2-4, the V gene TRBV3-1 (or the pseudogene TRBV3-2); D is undetermined. The germline V gene encodes CDR1 LGHDT and CDR2 YNNKEL (reference sequence). Between the trimmed V and J ends, which lost 4 bases and 9 bases, there was a span of 10 bases. The CDR3 sequence is 12 residues long. DNA of the CDR3: TGTGCCAGCAGCCTCGACGAAGGCATTCAGTACTTC. It translates to CASSLDEGIQYF.

The CDR3 nucleotides are TGTGCCAGCAGCATCCGGGACAGCCGTTTCACAGATACGCAGTATTTT. Amino acid sequence: CASSIRDSRFTDTQYF. This sequence joins TRBV21-1 and TRBJ2-3; TRBD1 is the table's D call, not checked against the DNA. TRBV21-1 is a recognized pseudogene. The CDR3 covers 16 residues.

J is TRBJ2-7 and V is TRBV9, with 11 bases lining up with TRBD2. Trimming took 2 bases from V and 3 from J; bases not matched to a gene: 4. Germline V gives CDR1 SGDLS, CDR2 YYNGEE. This CDR3 is 15 amino acids long. CDR3 loop: CASSVTSGGVYEQYF. As DNA, the CDR3 is TGTGCCAGCAGCGTCACTAGCGGGGGAGTCTACGAGCAGTACTTC.

V usage is TRBV11-3 and J usage is TRBJ1-1; possible D gene TRBD1, 5 bases. The CDR3 has 14 residues. Per germline, CDR1 SGHNT and CDR2 YENEEA. Between the trimmed V and J ends, which lost 2 bases and 5 bases, there was a span of 12 bases. The CDR3 spells CASSLNQGNTEAFF. DNA of the CDR3: TGTGCCAGCAGCTTAAACCAGGGAAATACTGAAGCTTTCTTT.

The chain is built from TRBV30 and TRBJ1-4; perhaps TRBD1 as D (6 bases). This CDR3 has 16 residues. Germline V CDR1 and CDR2: GTSNPN, SVGIG (reference sequence). The V gene lost 0 bases and the J gene lost 3 bases, with 14 bases spanning the gap. The CDR3 here is CAWSVLLGGSNEKLFF. The CDR3 DNA sequence: TGTGCCTGGAGTGTACTGCTGGGGGGCTCTAATGAAAAACTGTTTTTT.

The V and J genes are TRBV7-9 and TRBJ2-5, with D unresolved. This CDR3 region has 12 residues. Germline values: CDR1 SEHNR, CDR2 FQNEAQ (reference sequence). V lost 5 bases and J 5 bases, leaving 9 bases between the germline ends. CDR3: CASSRSTETQYF. In nucleotides, the CDR3 is TGTGCCAGCAGCCGTTCAACGGAGACCCAGTACTTC.